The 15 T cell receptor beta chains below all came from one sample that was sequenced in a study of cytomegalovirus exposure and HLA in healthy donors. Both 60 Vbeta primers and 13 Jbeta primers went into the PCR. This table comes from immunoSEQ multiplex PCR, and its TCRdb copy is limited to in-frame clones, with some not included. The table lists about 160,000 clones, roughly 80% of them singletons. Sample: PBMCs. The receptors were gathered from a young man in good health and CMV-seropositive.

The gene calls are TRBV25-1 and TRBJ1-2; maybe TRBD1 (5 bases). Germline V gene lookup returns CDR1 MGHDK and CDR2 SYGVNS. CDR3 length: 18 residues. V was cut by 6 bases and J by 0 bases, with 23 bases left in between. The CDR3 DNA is TGTGCCAGCAGCGGAACTGGGCAGGGATATACCTCTAACTATGGCTACACCTTC. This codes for CASSGTGQGYTSNYGYTF.

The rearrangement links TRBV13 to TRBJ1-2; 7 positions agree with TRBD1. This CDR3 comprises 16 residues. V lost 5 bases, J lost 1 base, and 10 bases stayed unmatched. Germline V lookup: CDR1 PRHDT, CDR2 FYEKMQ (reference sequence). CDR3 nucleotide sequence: TGTGCCAGCAGCCCGGGGCTCGGGACAGATAACTATGGCTACACCTTC. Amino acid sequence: CASSPGLGTDNYGYTF. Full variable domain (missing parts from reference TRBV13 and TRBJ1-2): AAGVIQSPRHLIKEKRETATLKCYPIPRHDTVYWYQQGPGQDPQFLISFYEKMQSDKGSIPDRFSAQQFSDYHSELNMSSLELGDSALYFCASSPGLGTDNYGYTFGSGTRLTVV.

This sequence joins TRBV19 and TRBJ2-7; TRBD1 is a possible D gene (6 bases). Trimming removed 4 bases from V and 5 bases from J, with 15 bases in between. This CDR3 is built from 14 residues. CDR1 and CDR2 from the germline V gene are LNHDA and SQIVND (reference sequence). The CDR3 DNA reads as TGTGCCAGTAGTAAGGCCAGGGGAAGGAACGAGCAGTACTTC. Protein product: CASSKARGRNEQYF.

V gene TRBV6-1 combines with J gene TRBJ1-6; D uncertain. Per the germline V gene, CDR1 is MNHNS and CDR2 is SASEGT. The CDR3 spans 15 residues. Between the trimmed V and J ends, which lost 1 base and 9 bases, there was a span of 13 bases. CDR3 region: CASSEVWGSGSPLHF. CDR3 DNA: TGTGCCAGCAGTGAAGTCTGGGGAAGCGGTTCACCCCTCCACTTT.

The CDR3 DNA reads as TGTGCCAGTAGTAGGACACTCGCTAATGAAAAACTGTTTTTT. Amino acids: CASSRTLANEKLFF. The chain is built from TRBV19 and TRBJ1-4; a weak D match, TRBD1 (5 bases). This CDR3 is built from 14 residues. Trimming removed 4 bases from V and 3 bases from J, with 9 bases in between. Germline V gene lookup returns CDR1 LNHDA and CDR2 SQIVND (reference sequence).

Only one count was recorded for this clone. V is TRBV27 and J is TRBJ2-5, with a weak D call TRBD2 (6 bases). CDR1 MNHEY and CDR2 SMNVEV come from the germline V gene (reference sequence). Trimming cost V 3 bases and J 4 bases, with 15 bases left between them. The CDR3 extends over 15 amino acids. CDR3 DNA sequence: TGTGCCAGCAGTTTCCTTGGGGGGAGAAGAGAGACCCAGTACTTC. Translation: CASSFLGGRRETQYF.

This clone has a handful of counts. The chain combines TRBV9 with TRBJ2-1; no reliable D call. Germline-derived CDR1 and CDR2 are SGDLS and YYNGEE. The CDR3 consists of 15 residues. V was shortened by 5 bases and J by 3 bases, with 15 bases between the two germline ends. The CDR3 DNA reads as TGTGCCAGCAGTCGGTCCACAGATCTCTACAATGAGCAGTTCTTC. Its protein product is CASSRSTDLYNEQFF.

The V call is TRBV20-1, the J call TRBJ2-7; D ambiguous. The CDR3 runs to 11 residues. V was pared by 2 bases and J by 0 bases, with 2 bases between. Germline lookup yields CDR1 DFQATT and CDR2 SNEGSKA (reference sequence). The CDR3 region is CSARRSYEQYF. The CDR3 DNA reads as TGCAGTGCTAGACGCTCCTACGAGCAGTACTTC.

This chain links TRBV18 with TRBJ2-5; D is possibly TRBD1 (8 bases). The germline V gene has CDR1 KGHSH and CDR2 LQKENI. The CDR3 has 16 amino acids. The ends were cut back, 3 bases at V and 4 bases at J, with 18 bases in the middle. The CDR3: CASSPSATGGVETQYF. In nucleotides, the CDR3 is TGTGCCAGCTCACCTTCCGCCACAGGGGGGGTAGAGACCCAGTACTTC.

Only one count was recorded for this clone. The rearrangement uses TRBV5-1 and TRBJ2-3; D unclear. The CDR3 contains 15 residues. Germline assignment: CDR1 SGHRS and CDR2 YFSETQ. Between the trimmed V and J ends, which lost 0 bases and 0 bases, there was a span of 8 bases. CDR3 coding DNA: TGCGCCAGCAGCTTGGGGCATCCTAGCACAGATACGCAGTATTTT. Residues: CASSLGHPSTDTQYF.

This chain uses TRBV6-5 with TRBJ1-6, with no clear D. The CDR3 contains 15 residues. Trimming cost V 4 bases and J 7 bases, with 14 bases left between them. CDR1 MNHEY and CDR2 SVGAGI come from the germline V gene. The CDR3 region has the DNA TGTGCCAGCAGTTCCCCGGCCGGGGAGAATTCACCCCTCCACTTT. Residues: CASSSPAGENSPLHF.

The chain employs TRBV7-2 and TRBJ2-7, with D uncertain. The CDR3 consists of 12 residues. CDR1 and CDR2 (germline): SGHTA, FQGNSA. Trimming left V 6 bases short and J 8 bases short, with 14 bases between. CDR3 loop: CASRPIEDKQYF. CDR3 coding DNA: TGTGCCAGCAGACCTATCGAAGATAAGCAGTACTTC.

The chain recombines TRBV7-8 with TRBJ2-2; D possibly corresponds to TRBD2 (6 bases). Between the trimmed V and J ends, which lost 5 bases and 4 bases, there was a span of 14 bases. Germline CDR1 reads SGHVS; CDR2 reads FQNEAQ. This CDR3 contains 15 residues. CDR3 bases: TGTGCCAGCAGCGTCCCCGGGACTCGCACCGGGGAGCTGTTTTTT. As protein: CASSVPGTRTGELFF.

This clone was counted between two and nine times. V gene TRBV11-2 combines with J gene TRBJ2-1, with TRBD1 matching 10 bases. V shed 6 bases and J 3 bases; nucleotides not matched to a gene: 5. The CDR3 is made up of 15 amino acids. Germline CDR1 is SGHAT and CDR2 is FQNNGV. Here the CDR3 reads CASSQDRGNYNEQFF. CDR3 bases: TGTGCCAGCAGTCAGGACAGGGGGAACTACAATGAGCAGTTCTTC.

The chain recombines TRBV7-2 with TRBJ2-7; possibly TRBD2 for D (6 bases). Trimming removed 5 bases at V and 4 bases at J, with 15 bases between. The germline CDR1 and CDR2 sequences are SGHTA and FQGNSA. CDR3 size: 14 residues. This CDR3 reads CASSQTGLSYEQYF. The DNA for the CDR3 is TGTGCCAGCAGCCAAACGGGACTCTCATACGAGCAGTACTTC.